This entry describes one T cell receptor (beta chain). The Seattle site enrolled patients during active infection and followed them longitudinally. Authors' methods: Using reference gene primer amplification, nucleated cell counts were estimated. The data were produced by immunoSEQ multiplex PCR, yet TCRdb's version contains in-frame clones alone and is incomplete. V and J calls and clone size follow that table, whereas D and trimming were derived from the DNA. The table lists 500,000 to 600,000 clones, roughly nine tenths of them singletons, with around 7.8% in the top ten. The CDR3 is 13 residues long. V lost 8 bases and J lost 8, with 18 bases in between. The germline gives CDR1 WNHNN, CDR2 SYGVQD (reference sequence). The data belong to a study of blood T cell repertoires in COVID-19. Study context: The analysed material was cDNA or gDNA that came from T cells, B-cell-depleted T cells, or PBMCs.

The receptor's source is a woman aged 45-65 years with COVID-19, enrolled during active disease. Sequenced sample: peripheral blood. The chain recombines TRBV10-1 with TRBJ1-2; TRBD1 might be the D (5 bases). CDR3: CASPKNPKGGYTF. CDR3 nucleotides: TGCGCCAGCCCTAAGAATCCCAAGGGGGGCTACACCTTC.